The next 19 T cell receptor beta chains were all read from a single sample in a study of T cell repertoires in cytomegalovirus infection. From the reads, TCRdb called clonotypes with MiXCR, one entry per CDR3 protein. The table shows roughly 860,000 distinct CDR3 sequences, with 30% to 35% occurring only once. Their target antigens are unknown. Specimen: cultured CD8+ T cells from PBMCs, collected from culture after CMV antigen stimulation. These receptors were collected from a human donor in good health (CMV status not recorded). Some clones in this sample may be carry-over from other donors' samples.

This chain links TRBV7-8 with TRBJ2-7; 8 nucleotides align to TRBD1. Germline V gene lookup returns CDR1 SGHVS and CDR2 FQNEAQ. The junction had 3 bases not matched to a gene; V was cut back by 8 bases and J by 0 bases. The CDR3 spans 13 residues. The CDR3 reads CASAGGYSYEQYF. DNA of the CDR3: TGTGCCAGCGCAGGGGGCTACTCCTACGAGCAGTACTTC.

Sample share makes this clonotype medium-sized. CDR3 sequence (DNA): TGTGCCAGCAGTTACGTTGAAAAACTGTTTTTT. Amino acids: CASSYVEKLFF. V usage is TRBV6-6 and J usage is TRBJ1-4, with D hard to call. The CDR3 spans 11 residues. Trimming shortened V by 2 bases and J by 7 bases, and 2 bases separated the two germline ends. Germline loops: CDR1 MNHNY, CDR2 SVGAGI (reference sequence).

V gene TRBV6-8 combines with J gene TRBJ1-2; D is possibly TRBD1 (6 bases). This CDR3 is built from 10 residues. Germline V lookup: CDR1 MNHGY, CDR2 SAAAGT. V dropped 10 bases and J dropped 7 bases, with 10 bases sitting between them. The chain's CDR3 is CATWGLGYTF. The CDR3 DNA follows: TGTGCCACTTGGGGGCTTGGCTACACCTTC.

There are a few counts of this clonotype. The chain is built from TRBV12-3 or TRBV12-4 and TRBJ2-1; 9 bases are shared with TRBD2. This CDR3 has 16 amino acids. The V gene end was trimmed by 6 bases and the J gene end by 2 bases; junction bases not matched to a gene: 8. In nucleotides, the CDR3 is TGTGCCAGCAGCTTATCGCGGGGGGGCACCTACAATGAGCAGTTCTTC. Translating it yields CASSLSRGGTYNEQFF.

The chain is built from TRBV7-9 and TRBJ2-1; D perhaps matches TRBD1 (6 bases). V lost 10 bases and J lost 4, with 17 bases in between. Germline CDR1 and CDR2: SEHNR and FQNEAQ (reference sequence). The CDR3 consists of 14 residues. The DNA for the CDR3 is TGTGCCAACGGTCCGGGGACAATTTACAATGAGCAGTTCTTC. It specifies CANGPGTIYNEQFF.

J is TRBJ1-1 and V is TRBV2; tentatively, D is TRBD1 (6 bases). The CDR3 length is 13 residues. Germline assignment: CDR1 SNHLY and CDR2 FYNNEI. Trimming removed 8 bases at V and 2 bases at J, with 12 bases between. In DNA form, the CDR3 reads TGTGCCAGCGTCGACAGGTCAAACACTGAAGCTTTCTTT. As protein: CASVDRSNTEAFF.

This clonotype was seen a few times. The rearrangement links TRBV7-6 to TRBJ2-2; 11 bases match TRBD1. The CDR3 is 15 residues long. Germline CDR1 is SGHVS and CDR2 is FNYEAQ. Trimming cost V 4 bases and J 2 bases; bases outside gene matches: 0. CDR3 nucleotide sequence: TGTGCCAGCAGCTGGACAGGGGGCAACACCGGGGAGCTGTTTTTT. Translating it yields CASSWTGGNTGELFF.

A few counts support this clonotype. DNA for the CDR3: TGTGCCAGCAGCTCCTACAGGGGGAGCGACACTGAAGCTTTCTTT. Translated, it gives CASSSYRGSDTEAFF. The chain uses TRBV7-9 and TRBJ1-1; 8 bases are a match to TRBD1. The V and J ends lost 4 bases and 3 bases, in that order; junction bases with no gene match: 7. The germline V gene has CDR1 SEHNR and CDR2 FQNEAQ (reference sequence). The CDR3 extends over 15 amino acids.

The chain recombines TRBV4-3 with TRBJ2-1; TRBD1 might be the D (6 bases). Trimming took 2 bases from V and 8 from J, leaving 13 bases between them. The length of the CDR3 is 14 residues. Per the germline V gene, CDR1 is LGHNA and CDR2 is YSLEER. The CDR3: CASSQSRRGDEQFF. The CDR3 nucleotides read TGCGCCAGCAGCCAATCCCGCAGGGGAGATGAGCAGTTCTTC.

This chain joins TRBV19 and TRBJ2-7, with TRBD2 as a possible D gene (5 bases). Germline assignment: CDR1 LNHDA and CDR2 SQIVND (reference sequence). Trimming pared 3 bases from V and 4 bases from J, leaving 25 bases between. There are 18 residues in the CDR3. The CDR3 protein is CASSIGGPESAGEYEQYF. Here the CDR3 DNA reads TGTGCCAGTAGTATTGGAGGCCCGGAATCAGCAGGTGAATACGAGCAGTACTTC.

This clonotype showed up just a few times. This chain joins TRBV6-2 or TRBV6-3 and TRBJ2-1; TRBD2 is a possible D gene (6 bases). V was trimmed by 7 bases and J by 4 bases, leaving 14 bases between them. Germline V CDR1 and CDR2: MNHEY, SVGEGT. This CDR3 contains 14 residues. CDR3 bases: TGTGCCAGCATGGGGACTCTAGGTTACAATGAGCAGTTCTTC. Its translation is CASMGTLGYNEQFF.

This clonotype has just a few counts. This chain links TRBV4-1 with TRBJ2-5, with D tentatively TRBD1 or TRBD2 (5 bases each). The ends were cut back, 0 bases at V and 4 bases at J, with 18 bases in the middle. The CDR3 is 17 residues long. The germline gives CDR1 MGHRA, CDR2 YSYEKL. The CDR3, as DNA: TGCGCCAGCAGCCAAGATCTCCCTCCGGGGCAATCAGAGACCCAGTACTTC. The encoded protein is CASSQDLPPGQSETQYF.

This clonotype was seen only a few times. The chain recombines TRBV24-1 with TRBJ1-5, with 9 bases matching TRBD1. The CDR3 is 13 amino acids. Germline V gene lookup returns CDR1 KGHDR and CDR2 SFDVKD. V gave up 10 bases and J gave up 6 bases; unmatched junction bases: 6. CDR3 coding DNA: TGTGCCACGAGCACAGGGGGCAGTCAGCCCCAGCATTTT. Translating gives CATSTGGSQPQHF.

This clonotype has only a few counts. This chain uses TRBV6-1 with TRBJ1-1; no clear D gene. From germline, CDR1 is MNHNS and CDR2 SASEGT. V was shortened by 8 bases and J by 8 bases, with 12 bases between the two germline ends. The CDR3 totals 11 residues. The chain's CDR3 is CASFGLVEAFF. DNA for the CDR3: TGTGCCAGCTTCGGTTTAGTCGAAGCTTTCTTT.

The chain joins TRBV7-4 to TRBJ1-5; 9 nucleotides agree with TRBD1. The ends lost 5 bases at V and 5 bases at J; junction bases unmatched: 13. CDR1 SGHVT and CDR2 SQSDAQ come from the germline V gene. CDR3 size: 17 residues. This chain's CDR3 is CASSLSPGTGLDQPQHF. DNA for the CDR3: TGTGCCAGCAGCCTGTCCCCCGGGACAGGGTTGGATCAGCCCCAGCATTTT.

The chain recombines TRBV7-9 with TRBJ2-3, with 10 bases that match TRBD2. The junction had 9 bases not matched to a gene; V was cut back by 3 bases and J by 3 bases. The CDR3 has 17 residues. CDR1 and CDR2 from the germline V gene are SEHNR and FQNEAQ (reference sequence). In DNA, the CDR3 is TGTGCCAGCAGCTTCTCCTTCCCGGGACTAGCGACAGATACGCAGTATTTT. Translating it yields CASSFSFPGLATDTQYF.

This clonotype was detected a few times. The genes are TRBV13 and TRBJ2-5; D is perhaps TRBD1 (7 bases). V shed 5 bases and J shed 3 bases, with 19 bases lying between them. The CDR3 runs 16 residues. The germline V gene encodes CDR1 PRHDT and CDR2 FYEKMQ (reference sequence). The CDR3 reads CASSARLEGAKETQYF. In DNA, the CDR3 is TGTGCCAGCAGCGCCCGTCTGGAGGGGGCAAAAGAGACCCAGTACTTC.

The V gene is TRBV3-1, the J gene TRBJ1-1, with unresolved D. V lost 1 base to trimming and J lost 4 bases, with 7 bases between them. From germline, CDR1 is LGHDT and CDR2 YNNKEL (reference sequence). The CDR3 is made up of 13 amino acids. The CDR3 sequence: CASSQVGVTEAFF. DNA for the CDR3: TGTGCCAGCAGCCAAGTAGGAGTCACTGAAGCTTTCTTT.

The rearrangement links TRBV12-3 or TRBV12-4 to TRBJ1-1; D is unresolved. Deletions cut 5 bases from V and 10 bases from J, with 14 bases between. The CDR3 is made up of 12 amino acids. The CDR3 DNA reads as TGTGCCAGCAGTCTCTTGGGAGTAGGAGCTTTCTTT. It translates to CASSLLGVGAFF.